Shown below are 10 T cell receptor beta chains from a single sample sequenced in a study of T cells after yellow fever vaccination. TCRdb used MiXCR to reprocess the 5' RACE reads, holding one entry per CDR3 protein. The sample carries approximately 9,300 distinct CDR3 sequences, under 5.5% recorded once. This specimen was PBMCs, either bulk or a sorted T-cell subset (CD4+, CD8+, memory, or dextramer-sorted; not recorded which), taken roughly 14 days after the first yellow fever vaccination. The receptors come from a man younger than 35 who received the YFV17D yellow fever vaccine.

This clonotype was observed many times. V usage is TRBV7-2 and J usage is TRBJ1-6; D is possibly TRBD1 (6 bases). This CDR3 has 17 residues. Trimming pared 5 bases from V and 0 bases from J, leaving 14 bases between. Germline V gene lookup returns CDR1 SGHTA and CDR2 FQGNSA. As DNA, the CDR3 is TGTGCCAGCAGCGCCTACAGGGTCAGCTCCTATAATTCACCCCTCCACTTT. Translation: CASSAYRVSSYNSPLHF.

In its sample, this clonotype is medium-sized. This chain links TRBV18 with TRBJ2-6; 7 nucleotides align to TRBD1. After removal of 5 bases from V and 0 bases from J, the junction contained 13 bases not matched to a gene. CDR3 size: 19 residues. The germline CDR1 and CDR2 sequences are KGHSH and LQKENI. The CDR3 nucleotides read TGTGCCAGCTCATCGCGCAACCAGGGGGAAGGCTCTGGGGCCAACGTCCTGACTTTC. Amino acids: CASSSRNQGEGSGANVLTF.

In its sample, this clonotype is medium-sized (0.01 to 0.1%). The chain combines TRBV5-1 with TRBJ2-7, with 11 bases aligning to TRBD2. Germline loops: CDR1 SGHRS, CDR2 YFSETQ. This CDR3 comprises 15 residues. The ends lost 0 bases at V and 3 bases at J; junction bases unmatched: 2. Here the CDR3 reads CASSLALAGGYEQYF. The CDR3 nucleotides read TGCGCCAGCAGCTTGGCCCTAGCGGGGGGCTACGAGCAGTACTTC.

This clonotype was counted only a few times. V is TRBV20-1 and J is TRBJ2-1, with 11 nucleotides matching TRBD2. CDR1 DFQATT and CDR2 SNEGSKA come from the germline V gene (reference sequence). The length of the CDR3 is 16 residues. The trim removed 4 bases at V and 5 bases at J, leaving 10 bases unmatched. The CDR3 DNA reads as TGCAGTGCTACACCTAGCGGGGGGCGGGTCGACAATGAGCAGTTCTTC. Its translation is CSATPSGGRVDNEQFF.

This clonotype was observed at least ten times. This chain connects TRBV12-3 or TRBV12-4 to TRBJ2-1, with D possibly matching TRBD1 (6 bases). The CDR3 has 10 residues. The V gene lost 4 bases and the J gene lost 14 bases, with 9 bases spanning the gap. CDR3 region: CASSSDRKFF. CDR3 nucleotide sequence: TGTGCCAGCAGTTCGGACAGAAAGTTCTTC.

This clonotype appeared many times. This rearrangement joins TRBV12-3 or TRBV12-4 to TRBJ2-3, with D unresolved. The CDR3 is 13 residues long. The V gene lost 5 bases and the J gene lost 4 bases, with 10 bases spanning the gap. DNA of the CDR3: TGTGCCAGCAGTGTCCTTCTCGCAGATACGCAGTATTTT. Translated, it gives CASSVLLADTQYF.

This clonotype has ten or more counts. The gene calls are TRBV6-2 or TRBV6-3 and TRBJ1-6, with 9 bases lining up with TRBD1. The CDR3 runs 14 residues. V gave up 4 bases and J gave up 8 bases; unmatched junction bases: 3. Germline V gene data show CDR1 as MNHEY and CDR2 as SVGEGT. CDR3 in DNA: TGTGCCAGCAGTTCAGGACAGGGGTATTCACCCCTCCACTTT. Amino acids: CASSSGQGYSPLHF.

This clonotype counts as medium-sized (0.01 to 0.1%). The J gene is TRBJ2-3, the V gene TRBV5-1; D could derive from TRBD1 or TRBD2 (5 bases each). With 5 bases removed from V and 5 bases from J, the gap between germline ends came to 15 bases. CDR1 is SGHRS, CDR2 YFSETQ, per germline. The CDR3 is 14 amino acids. CDR3 residues: CASSLGTEGDTQYF. DNA for the CDR3: TGCGCCAGCAGTCTCGGGACCGAGGGAGATACGCAGTATTTT. Drawing the rest from reference TRBV5-1 and TRBJ2-3, the complete variable domain is KAGVTQTPRYLIKTRGQQVTLSCSPISGHRSVSWYQQTPGQGLQFLFEYFSETQRNKGNFPGRFSGRQFSNSRSEMNVSTLELGDSALYLCASSLGTEGDTQYFGPGTRLTVL.

By proportion, this clonotype is medium-sized. V and J are TRBV20-1 and TRBJ1-6; D call uncertain. CDR1 is DFQATT, CDR2 SNEGSKA, per germline (reference sequence). The CDR3 sequence is 10 residues long. V was clipped by 6 bases and J by 13 bases, with 10 bases between them. The CDR3 DNA follows: TGCAGTGCCAGTCAAGGGCCCCTCCACTTT. This gives the protein CSASQGPLHF.

This chain connects TRBV10-3 to TRBJ1-1; TRBD1 aligns across 8 bases. J gave up 1 base and V 8 bases, and 21 bases lay outside the gene matches. Germline CDR1 is ENHRY and CDR2 is SYGVKD. The CDR3 has 19 residues. Here the CDR3 DNA reads TGTGCCATCTTAAGACAGGGGTTGCCCAAATTTGGCACGAACACTGAAGCTTTCTTT. Its translation is CAILRQGLPKFGTNTEAFF.